A single T cell receptor beta chain is shown here with its context. Generated by immunoSEQ multiplex PCR, the TCRdb table keeps only in-frame clones and is missing some. The table records roughly 70,000 clones, roughly four fifths of them present only once. The source of the sample is a study of blood T cell repertoires in COVID-19. Whole-study context: T cells, B-cell-depleted T cells, or PBMCs provided the cDNA or gDNA that served as material.

The sample was peripheral blood. This TCR came from a woman aged 60-75 years with acute or convalescent COVID-19.

The CDR3 region has the DNA TGTGCCAGCAGCCAAGCCCCGGGACAGAACACTGAAGCTTTCTTT. It codes for CASSQAPGQNTEAFF. V is TRBV3-1 (or the pseudogene TRBV3-2) and J is TRBJ1-1; D might be TRBD1 (6 bases). The germline V gene has CDR1 LGHDT and CDR2 YNNKEL (reference sequence). Trimming removed 1 base from V and 1 base from J, with 10 bases in between. The CDR3 is made up of 15 amino acids.